The source of this T cell receptor (beta chain) is a study of beta chain features in type 1 diabetes. Researchers reported sorting CD4+ naive, central memory, regulatory and stem cell-like memory cells via CD45RO/CCR7/CD25/CD127/CD95/CD27. This clone has more than one count but fewer than ten. Its matching antigen is unknown. Investigators reverse transcribed all isolated RNA, so they sequenced expressed TCRB transcripts. TCRdb keeps only in-frame clones here, not all; method: immunoSEQ multiplex PCR. Of around 310,000 clones detected, 13% appear once; the ten largest clones hold over 0.014%. Study findings and constraints: PCR could preferentially amplify shorter templates, alike in patients and controls. Significant though moderate, a shortening of TCRB CDR3s appeared in all four CD4+ subsets of Type 1 diabetes patients.

V lost 1 base to trimming and J lost 11 bases; unmatched junction nucleotides: 17. CDR3 length equals 17 residues. Germline CDR1 and CDR2: SGHRS and YFSETQ. The sample comprised naive CD4+ T cells from blood. The chain uses TRBV5-1 and TRBJ2-3; 9 bases fit TRBD1. This clonotype was sampled from a woman between 18 and 30 years old with type 1 diabetes. The CDR3 sequence is CASSLRPGQGTAGGQYF. CDR3 nucleotide sequence: TGCGCCAGCAGCTTGAGGCCGGGACAGGGAACGGCTGGCGGGCAGTATTTT.